The 19 T cell receptor beta chains below all came from one sample that was sequenced in a study of T cells of healthy individuals. TCRdb itself ran the 5' RACE reads through MiXCR, one entry per CDR3 protein. The sample lists about 82,000 distinct CDR3 sequences, about 5% occurring once. The source is a female donor in good health.

This clonotype has a count of ten or more. The gene calls are TRBV28 and TRBJ2-3; D not certain. V shed 8 bases and J shed 6 bases, with 6 bases lying between them. The CDR3 length is 10 residues. Germline V gene lookup returns CDR1 MDHEN and CDR2 SYDVKM. CDR3 sequence reads: CASGSDTQYF. DNA for the CDR3: TGTGCCAGCGGGTCGGATACGCAGTATTTT.

The V gene is TRBV29-1, the J gene TRBJ2-2; the match to TRBD1 covers 7 bases. CDR1 is SQVTM, CDR2 ANQGSEA, per germline. Germline trimming cut 4 bases from V and 3 bases from J; bases unmatched to any gene: 14. The CDR3 extends over 17 amino acids. The CDR3 DNA follows: TGCAGCGTTGCCCGGACAGGCCGGATGGGATACACCGGGGAGCTGTTTTTT. It is translated as CSVARTGRMGYTGELFF.

This clonotype was observed at least ten times. The chain couples TRBV3-1 to TRBJ2-4, with unresolved D. Trimming stripped 1 base from V and 4 bases from J, with 2 bases between. Germline loops: CDR1 LGHDT, CDR2 YNNKEL (reference sequence). This CDR3 is 12 amino acids long. DNA for the CDR3: TGTGCCAGCAGCCAAGCTAAAAACATTCAGTACTTC. Translating gives CASSQAKNIQYF.

This clonotype was seen a few times. This sequence joins TRBV14 and TRBJ2-7, with TRBD1 identical over 7 bases. The CDR3 runs 16 residues. The germline V gene encodes CDR1 SGHDN and CDR2 FVKESK. With 1 base clipped from V and 2 bases from J, the junction kept 8 bases outside the gene matches. The CDR3 sequence is CASSQVRGRTPYEQYF. The CDR3 nucleotides are TGTGCCAGCAGCCAAGTTAGGGGGCGAACTCCCTACGAGCAGTACTTC. Drawing the rest from reference TRBV14 and TRBJ2-7, the complete variable domain is EAGVTQFPSHSVIEKGQTVTLRCDPISGHDNLYWYRRVMGKEIKFLLHFVKESKQDESGMPNNRFLAERTGGTYSTLKVQPAELEDSGVYFCASSQVRGRTPYEQYFGPGTRLTVT.

This clonotype has more than one count but fewer than ten. At one end the junction does not follow the germline gene, possibly because of a read error. The rearrangement links TRBV4-1 to TRBJ2-3; D is possibly TRBD2 (5 bases). This CDR3 has 14 amino acids. Germline-derived CDR1 and CDR2 are MGHRA and YSYEKL. The CDR3 reads CASSQPTRLANLDF. The DNA of the CDR3 is TGCGCCAGCAGCCAACCTACCCGATTAGCGAATTTAGATTTT.

The chain uses TRBV30 and TRBJ2-1; TRBD2 is a possible D gene (5 bases). Germline lookup yields CDR1 GTSNPN and CDR2 SVGIG (reference sequence). V was cut by 5 bases and J by 5 bases, with 13 bases left in between. The CDR3 extends over 13 amino acids. CDR3 nucleotide sequence: TGTGCCTGGGAACGTCTAGCAGACAATGAGCAGTTCTTC. Its protein is CAWERLADNEQFF.

This clonotype was detected only a few times. This chain connects TRBV6-5 to TRBJ2-1; 10 positions match TRBD1. The CDR3 spans 15 residues. Germline-derived CDR1 and CDR2 are MNHEY and SVGAGI. J was trimmed by 5 bases and V by 6 bases; bases with no gene match: 7. CDR3 DNA sequence: TGTGCCAGCAGCTTTGACAGGGGGCCGGACAATGAGCAGTTCTTC. This sequence encodes CASSFDRGPDNEQFF.

This clonotype was recorded at least ten times. This chain joins TRBV5-4 and TRBJ2-5, with 12 positions matching TRBD1. The length of the CDR3 is 17 residues. Germline V CDR1 and CDR2: SGHNT, YYREEE (reference sequence). V shed 0 bases, J shed 3 bases, and the junction held 6 bases outside the gene matches. CDR3 bases: TGTGCCAGCAGCTTGGAGGTGGGGACAGGGGGCGAAGAGACCCAGTACTTC. Translated: CASSLEVGTGGEETQYF.

This clonotype has at least ten counts. The V and J genes are TRBV20-1 and TRBJ2-6; 8 bases agree with TRBD1. This CDR3 has 20 residues. V lost 2 bases to trimming and J lost 0 bases; unmatched junction nucleotides: 15. Germline CDR1 reads DFQATT; CDR2 reads SNEGSKA (reference sequence). This CDR3 is CSARKNPGQADVSGANVLTF. In DNA form, the CDR3 reads TGCAGTGCTAGAAAAAATCCGGGACAGGCGGATGTCTCTGGGGCCAACGTCCTGACTTTC.

The sample holds many counts of this clonotype. This chain uses TRBV27 with TRBJ1-2, with 7 bases that match TRBD1. The CDR3 covers 14 residues. CDR1 and CDR2 (germline): MNHEY, SMNVEV (reference sequence). J gave up 6 bases and V 2 bases, and 6 bases lay outside the gene matches. This chain's CDR3 is CASSLTAGGNGYTF. The CDR3 bases are TGTGCCAGCAGTTTAACGGCAGGGGGTAATGGCTACACCTTC.

The V gene is TRBV6-2 or TRBV6-3, the J gene TRBJ1-1; 7 nucleotides align to TRBD1. This CDR3 spans 12 amino acids. The J segment lost 11 bases and the V segment lost 4 bases, leaving 7 bases of the junction unmatched. CDR1 is MNHEY and CDR2 is SVGEGT in the germline V gene. CDR3 DNA: TGTGCCAGCAGTTCCGACAGGGCCCCGGCTTTCTTT. It yields the protein CASSSDRAPAFF.

This clonotype was observed many times. The rearrangement links TRBV9 to TRBJ2-7; 9 nucleotides line up with TRBD2. Germline V gene lookup returns CDR1 SGDLS and CDR2 YYNGEE. The CDR3 runs 14 residues. Trimming took 2 bases from V and 4 from J; bases not matched to a gene: 4. In DNA form, the CDR3 reads TGTGCCAGCAGCGTGGCTAGCGGGAATTACGAGCAGTACTTC. Residues: CASSVASGNYEQYF.

This clonotype was counted at least ten times. This rearrangement joins TRBV4-2 to TRBJ1-2; TRBD1 matches at 8 bases. CDR3 length: 16 residues. V was clipped by 1 base and J by 4 bases; unmatched bases: 8. Germline-derived CDR1 and CDR2 are LGHNA and YNFKEQ. The DNA of the CDR3 is TGTGCCAGCAGCCAAGCGCCGGGACAGGAAATCTATGGCTACACCTTC. As protein: CASSQAPGQEIYGYTF.

The gene calls are TRBV7-8 and TRBJ2-7, with TRBD2 matching over 7 bases. The CDR3 runs to 19 residues. The J segment lost 0 bases and the V segment lost 5 bases, leaving 19 bases of the junction unmatched. Germline lookup yields CDR1 SGHVS and CDR2 FQNEAQ. CDR3 amino acids: CASSLYRASGRPSSYEQYF. CDR3 nucleotides: TGTGCCAGCAGCCTCTACCGGGCTAGCGGCCGTCCGAGCTCCTACGAGCAGTACTTC.

This clonotype was seen ten or more times. This rearrangement joins TRBV5-1 to TRBJ1-5; D is perhaps TRBD1 (5 bases). This CDR3 has 18 amino acids. V lost 0 bases to trimming and J lost 2 bases, with 18 bases between them. Germline V CDR1 and CDR2: SGHRS, YFSETQ. CDR3 protein: CASSLGTAGTAGNQPQHF. In DNA, the CDR3 is TGCGCCAGCAGCTTGGGGACGGCAGGGACCGCGGGCAATCAGCCCCAGCATTTT.

This clonotype was observed at least ten times. The chain carries TRBV3-1 and TRBJ1-2; no firm D call. The CDR3 length is 15 residues. In germline, CDR1 is LGHDT, CDR2 YNNKEL (reference sequence). V was shortened by 0 bases and J by 4 bases, with 12 bases between the two germline ends. This CDR3 reads CASSQDRGTPYGYTF. CDR3 DNA sequence: TGTGCCAGCAGCCAAGATCGGGGAACGCCCTATGGCTACACCTTC.

The CDR3 sequence: CASSPGGGVLNTEAFF. The CDR3 nucleotides are TGTGCCAGCAGCCCAGGGGGCGGGGTCCTGAACACTGAAGCTTTCTTT. The V call is TRBV4-2, the J call TRBJ1-1, with 8 bases identical to TRBD1. This CDR3 is 16 amino acids long. Germline values: CDR1 LGHNA, CDR2 YNFKEQ. V shed 4 bases, J shed 0 bases, and the junction held 7 bases outside the gene matches.

This clonotype was observed a few times. This chain links TRBV7-2 with TRBJ2-5; no reliable D call. V was pared by 1 base and J by 1 base, with 10 bases between. Germline values: CDR1 SGHTA, CDR2 FQGNSA. The CDR3 covers 15 residues. The CDR3 sequence: CASSLVSAFQETQYF. In DNA, the CDR3 is TGTGCCAGCAGCTTAGTTTCGGCATTCCAAGAGACCCAGTACTTC.

This clonotype has ten or more counts. The chain joins TRBV29-1 to TRBJ1-1; 7 bases map to TRBD1. Germline CDR1 is SQVTM and CDR2 is ANQGSEA. Trimming cost V 3 bases and J 0 bases; bases outside gene matches: 10. The CDR3 totals 16 residues. DNA of the CDR3: TGCAGCGTTGAGACAAGCGACAGGGCCTTGAACACTGAAGCTTTCTTT. This translates into CSVETSDRALNTEAFF.